Each of the 3 T cell receptor beta chains below was sequenced from the same sample in a study of T cell responses to AZD1222 COVID-19 vaccine. Libraries were prepared by immunoSEQ multiplex PCR; TCRdb keeps only in-frame clonotypes and omits some of them. This sample has over 120,000 clones, with 93% found just once. The material was peripheral blood, obtained after recovery from COVID-19. The origin of the receptors is an adult who had recovered from COVID-19.

V usage is TRBV11-2 and J usage is TRBJ1-4; D call uncertain. CDR1 and CDR2 (germline): SGHAT, FQNNGV. The length of the CDR3 is 16 residues. V lost 2 bases and J 8 bases, leaving 18 bases between the germline ends. CDR3: CASSLRETNRREKLFF. CDR3 nucleotides: TGTGCCAGCAGCTTAAGGGAAACCAACCGGAGAGAAAAACTGTTTTTT.

The chain carries TRBV6-5 and TRBJ2-1, with 10 positions matching TRBD2. Germline CDR1 and CDR2: MNHEY and SVGAGI. Trimming took 5 bases from V and 5 from J; bases not matched to a gene: 6. The CDR3 loop spans 15 amino acids. DNA of the CDR3: TGTGCCAGCAGTCAGCGGGAGGGGTATCACAATGAGCAGTTCTTC. It translates to CASSQREGYHNEQFF.

The V call is TRBV5-4, the J call TRBJ2-5; 12 nucleotides match TRBD2. Trimming at V came to 4 bases and at J to 2 bases, leaving 6 bases not matched to a gene. The CDR3 has 16 amino acids. Germline V lookup: CDR1 SGHNT, CDR2 YYREEE (reference sequence). CDR3 amino acids: CASSRRLAGVQETQYF. CDR3 DNA: TGTGCCAGCAGCCGTCGACTAGCGGGAGTGCAAGAGACCCAGTACTTC.